The 25 T cell receptor beta chains presented below share a single source sample, sequenced in a study of blood T cell repertoires in COVID-19. Repertoires were generated with immunoSEQ multiplex PCR, while TCRdb's copy carries only in-frame clones and drops some. Seen here are tens of thousands of clones, over 65% observed once, and the top ten hold more than 9.5%. Sequenced material: peripheral blood. These receptors were collected from a human donor in a cohort sampled during active COVID-19.

The V and J genes are TRBV2 and TRBJ2-1; TRBD2 agrees at 16 bases. V lost 1 base and J lost 6; bases outside the gene matches: 6. There are 18 residues in the CDR3. CDR1 and CDR2 from the germline V gene are SNHLY and FYNNEI. The CDR3 nucleotides read TGTGCCAGCAGTGAAGTTGGGACTAGCGGGAGGGCCTCCAATGAGCAGTTCTTC. Residues: CASSEVGTSGRASNEQFF.

The rearrangement links TRBV28 to TRBJ1-4; the D gene is possibly TRBD1 (5 bases). The CDR3 loop spans 14 amino acids. Germline V lookup: CDR1 MDHEN, CDR2 SYDVKM. The germline V and J ends were trimmed by 6 bases and 6 bases, with 14 bases remaining between them. This chain's CDR3 is CASRPTGVDEKLFF. Here the CDR3 DNA reads TGTGCCAGCAGACCCACGGGGGTCGATGAAAAACTGTTTTTT. The entire variable domain, with the rest obtained from reference TRBV28 and TRBJ1-4, is as follows: DVKVTQSSRYLVKRTGEKVFLECVQDMDHENMFWYRQDPGLGLRLIYFSYDVKMKEKGDIPEGYSVSREKKERFSLILESASTNQTSMYLCASRPTGVDEKLFFGSGTQLSVL.

This chain links TRBV9 with TRBJ2-3, with 7 bases lining up with TRBD1. The CDR3 extends over 16 amino acids. V trimming: 5 bases; J trimming: 0 bases; junction bases outside the gene matches: 9. Germline CDR1 is SGDLS and CDR2 is YYNGEE. CDR3 amino acids: CASSQTGTVSTDTQYF. As DNA, the CDR3 is TGTGCCAGCAGTCAGACAGGGACAGTGAGCACAGATACGCAGTATTTT.

This sequence joins TRBV18 and TRBJ2-1; D is perhaps TRBD2 (6 bases). CDR3 length equals 17 residues. The V gene lost 5 bases and the J gene lost 5 bases, with 22 bases spanning the gap. Germline V gives CDR1 KGHSH, CDR2 LQKENI. This chain's CDR3 is CASSKQTGTATHNEQFF. The CDR3 DNA follows: TGTGCCAGCTCAAAACAGACCGGGACTGCTACCCACAATGAGCAGTTCTTC. The full variable domain, rest sourced from reference TRBV18 and TRBJ2-1, is NAGVMQNPRHLVRRRGQEARLRCSPMKGHSHVYWYRQLPEEGLKFMVYLQKENIIDESGMPKERFSAEFPKEGPSILRIQQVVRGDSAAYFCASSKQTGTATHNEQFFGPGTRLTVL.

The chain links TRBV29-1 to TRBJ1-1; D might be TRBD1 (5 bases). Trimming took 7 bases from V and 1 from J, leaving 16 bases between them. The germline V gene has CDR1 SQVTM and CDR2 ANQGSEA. This CDR3 is built from 14 residues. In nucleotides, the CDR3 is TGCAGCGAGGCGGGGCACCTGAAGAACACTGAAGCTTTCTTT. It is translated as CSEAGHLKNTEAFF.

The chain combines TRBV11-2 with TRBJ2-2, with 7 bases lining up with TRBD1. Trimming removed 4 bases from V and 0 bases from J; junction bases left unmatched: 2. The CDR3 is made up of 15 amino acids. Germline CDR1 and CDR2: SGHAT and FQNNGV. CDR3 nucleotide sequence: TGTGCCAGCAGCTCCGACAGGGCGAACACCGGGGAGCTGTTTTTT. Translated: CASSSDRANTGELFF.

The CDR3 bases are TGCGCCAGCAGACAGGGGGCCGGGGCCGGGGAGCTGTTTTTT. It yields the protein CASRQGAGAGELFF. The chain employs TRBV5-1 and TRBJ2-2; 9 nucleotides agree with TRBD1. The J segment lost 6 bases and the V segment lost 5 bases, leaving 5 bases of the junction unmatched. CDR1 and CDR2 (germline): SGHRS, YFSETQ. CDR3 length equals 14 residues.

The chain joins TRBV5-1 to TRBJ1-2; no definite D call. From germline, CDR1 is SGHRS and CDR2 YFSETQ. V was trimmed by 4 bases and J by 5 bases, leaving 12 bases between them. The CDR3 runs to 13 residues. The CDR3 loop reads CASSAHKSYGYTF. In DNA, the CDR3 is TGCGCCAGCAGCGCCCACAAATCTTATGGCTACACCTTC.

This chain connects TRBV6-6 to TRBJ2-2; 9 bases fit TRBD1. The CDR3 spans 15 residues. Germline CDR1 is MNHNY and CDR2 is SVGAGI (reference sequence). The junction had 5 bases not matched to a gene; V was cut back by 6 bases and J by 3 bases. DNA of the CDR3: TGTGCCAGCAGATCGGGGGACAGGGACACCGGGGAGCTGTTTTTT. It codes for CASRSGDRDTGELFF.

The rearrangement joins TRBV5-1 to TRBJ2-3; 15 bases match TRBD2. The CDR3 is made up of 17 amino acids. Germline V lookup: CDR1 SGHRS, CDR2 YFSETQ. V lost 2 bases and J lost 4; bases outside the gene matches: 5. CDR3 in DNA: TGCGCCAGCAGCTTAGGACTAGCGGGAGGGCCGTCAGATACGCAGTATTTT. Translation: CASSLGLAGGPSDTQYF.

V usage is TRBV7-3 and J usage is TRBJ1-1, with D perhaps matching TRBD1 (6 bases). V was trimmed by 5 bases and J by 2 bases, leaving 12 bases between them. There are 14 residues in the CDR3. CDR1 and CDR2 (germline): SGHTA, FQGTGA. CDR3 bases: TGTGCCAGCAGCGAACAGGGAAGTAACACTGAAGCTTTCTTT. Its protein product is CASSEQGSNTEAFF.

The chain uses TRBV7-2 and TRBJ2-7; 7 bases fit TRBD1. From germline, CDR1 is SGHTA and CDR2 FQGNSA. With V trimmed by 5 bases and J by 7 bases, 14 bases remained unmatched. The CDR3 totals 15 residues. The CDR3 DNA is TGTGCCAGCAGCACGACAGGGATTGGCTCCCTGGAGCAGTACTTC. Its translation: CASSTTGIGSLEQYF.

V and J are TRBV7-3 and TRBJ2-2; 11 bases line up with TRBD2. Unmatched junction bases numbered 5, after V lost 5 bases and J lost 6 bases. The CDR3 loop spans 15 amino acids. Germline V gives CDR1 SGHTA, CDR2 FQGTGA. The CDR3 spells CASSRISGGAGELFF. In DNA form, the CDR3 reads TGTGCCAGCAGCCGCATTAGCGGGGGGGCCGGGGAGCTGTTTTTT.

V usage is TRBV7-2 and J usage is TRBJ2-5, with TRBD2 identical over 11 bases. Germline V CDR1 and CDR2: SGHTA, FQGNSA. V lost 1 base and J lost 6; bases outside the gene matches: 7. The CDR3 spans 16 residues. CDR3 loop: CASSLVSGGAAKTQYF. The CDR3 nucleotides read TGTGCCAGCAGCTTAGTTAGCGGGGGGGCCGCGAAGACCCAGTACTTC.

The chain carries TRBV5-4 and TRBJ1-6, with D perhaps matching TRBD1 (6 bases). Trimming pared 0 bases from V and 9 bases from J, leaving 10 bases between. This CDR3 has 14 amino acids. CDR1 and CDR2 (germline): SGHNT, YYREEE (reference sequence). The CDR3 loop is CASSLDRETSPLHF. The CDR3 DNA reads TGTGCCAGCAGCTTGGACAGGGAAACTTCACCCCTCCACTTT.

This chain links TRBV28 with TRBJ1-2; 10 positions match TRBD1. CDR3 length equals 18 residues. Trimming at V came to 5 bases and at J to 3 bases, leaving 15 bases not matched to a gene. Germline lookup yields CDR1 MDHEN and CDR2 SYDVKM. The CDR3 nucleotides are TGTGCCAGCAGTCCTTTTCCGAGACAGGGGGCTCGGGACTATGGCTACACCTTC. It codes for CASSPFPRQGARDYGYTF.

The chain joins TRBV28 to TRBJ2-7; 12 nucleotides line up with TRBD2. V was clipped by 6 bases and J by 7 bases; unmatched bases: 10. The CDR3 has 15 residues. Germline CDR1 MDHEN, CDR2 SYDVKM. DNA for the CDR3: TGTGCCAGCAGCTCTCCTAGCGGGGGGGCCGGGGAGCAGTACTTC. Amino acids: CASSSPSGGAGEQYF.

The J gene is TRBJ1-2, the V gene TRBV28; possible D gene TRBD1, 6 bases. Trimming shortened V by 1 base and J by 7 bases, and 16 bases separated the two germline ends. The CDR3 contains 15 residues. Germline V gives CDR1 MDHEN, CDR2 SYDVKM. CDR3 sequence (DNA): TGTGCCAGCAGTTTATCTAGGGGAGGGGGTGGTGGCTACACCTTC. This encodes CASSLSRGGGGGYTF.

The chain employs TRBV3-1 (or the pseudogene TRBV3-2) and TRBJ2-2; D is unresolved. Germline CDR1 LGHDT, CDR2 YNNKEL (reference sequence). V lost 2 bases and J lost 4, with 5 bases in between. CDR3 length: 13 amino acids. The CDR3 loop is CASSQFITGELFF. In nucleotides, the CDR3 is TGTGCCAGCAGCCAATTCATCACCGGGGAGCTGTTTTTT.

This chain joins TRBV28 and TRBJ1-2; D gene unclear. This CDR3 region has 13 residues. V lost 6 bases to trimming and J lost 4 bases, with 12 bases between them. Germline assignment: CDR1 MDHEN and CDR2 SYDVKM. The CDR3 DNA follows: TGTGCCAGCAGCCTTAGACACCCCTATGGCTACACCTTC. Translated: CASSLRHPYGYTF.

This rearrangement joins TRBV24-1 to TRBJ2-4; maybe TRBD2 (5 bases). This CDR3 region has 15 residues. Looked up from germline, CDR1 is KGHDR and CDR2 is SFDVKD. Trimming removed 4 bases from V and 3 bases from J, with 12 bases in between. CDR3 residues: CATSDPDRGKNIQYF. CDR3 in DNA: TGTGCCACCAGTGACCCTGACCGGGGCAAAAACATTCAGTACTTC.

In this sample, this clone turned up a few times. The chain carries TRBV19 and TRBJ1-1; 9 positions agree with TRBD1. Germline V gene lookup returns CDR1 LNHDA and CDR2 SQIVND (reference sequence). The CDR3 sequence is 15 residues long. The V segment lost 5 bases and the J segment 5 bases; nucleotides outside the gene matches: 9. The CDR3 loop is CASSSPRDRETEAFF. CDR3 DNA: TGTGCCAGTAGTTCACCCCGGGACAGGGAAACTGAAGCTTTCTTT.

The chain links TRBV19 to TRBJ1-5; weak D call: TRBD1 (5 bases). The germline V and J ends were trimmed by 5 bases and 7 bases, with 18 bases remaining between them. This CDR3 comprises 15 residues. Germline loops: CDR1 LNHDA, CDR2 SQIVND (reference sequence). CDR3 sequence reads: CASSEGDWGGQPQHF. DNA for the CDR3: TGTGCCAGTAGTGAAGGGGACTGGGGTGGACAGCCCCAGCATTTT.

This sequence joins TRBV28 and TRBJ1-4, with TRBD1 matching 9 bases. CDR1 and CDR2 (germline): MDHEN, SYDVKM. The CDR3 extends over 15 amino acids. The V and J ends lost 4 bases and 6 bases, in that order; junction bases with no gene match: 6. The CDR3 spells CASSSRTGAHEKLFF. The CDR3 DNA is TGTGCCAGCAGTTCGCGGACAGGGGCTCATGAAAAACTGTTTTTT.

This sequence joins TRBV6-1 and TRBJ1-2; D remains ambiguous. This CDR3 has 15 amino acids. Germline V gene sequence: CDR1 MNHNS, CDR2 SASEGT. V was pared by 0 bases and J by 6 bases, with 14 bases between. The CDR3 coding sequence is TGTGCCAGCAGTGAAGCGCTAGATACCTTCCATGGCTACACCTTC. Protein sequence: CASSEALDTFHGYTF.